The 5 T cell receptor beta chains below come from one sample, sequenced in a study of shared clonotypes between healthy human individuals. Naive CD8 cells lacked CD45RO, underwent positive selection for CCR7 and left out terminally differentiated effector memory CD45RA+ cells. The method was immunoSEQ multiplex PCR; TCRdb's version includes in-frame clones alone and lacks a portion of them. The sample carries 600,000 or so clones, about 95% recorded once. Source material: naive CD8+ T cells sorted from blood. Source of these receptors: a woman between 25 and 40 years old in good health.

The chain's CDR3 is CAWSGTGGYGYTF. DNA of the CDR3: TGTGCCTGGAGCGGGACAGGGGGCTATGGCTACACCTTC. This chain uses TRBV30 with TRBJ1-2; 11 bases map to TRBD1. This CDR3 has 13 residues. The V and J ends lost 3 bases and 4 bases, in that order; junction bases with no gene match: 1. Germline CDR1 and CDR2: GTSNPN and SVGIG (reference sequence).

V gene TRBV7-9 combines with J gene TRBJ2-7, with 10 nucleotides matching TRBD2. V shed 3 bases and J 4 bases; nucleotides not matched to a gene: 12. The germline gives CDR1 SEHNR, CDR2 FQNEAQ (reference sequence). This CDR3 comprises 17 residues. In nucleotides, the CDR3 is TGTGCCAGCAGCTTCTACTACTCAGCGGGAGGGCCGTACGAGCAGTACTTC. This codes for CASSFYYSAGGPYEQYF. Complete variable domain (other parts from reference TRBV7-9 and TRBJ2-7): DTGVSQNPRHKITKRGQNVTFRCDPISEHNRLYWYRQTLGQGPEFLTYFQNEAQLEKSRLLSDRFSAERPKGSFSTLEIQRTEQGDSAMYLCASSFYYSAGGPYEQYFGPGTRLTVT.

The gene calls are TRBV11-3 and TRBJ2-1, with TRBD2 matching over 8 bases. CDR1 and CDR2 (germline): SGHNT, YENEEA. V was pared by 5 bases and J by 7 bases, with 13 bases of the junction left unmatched. The CDR3 spans 16 residues. CDR3 sequence: CASSAPREGLGNEQFF. The CDR3 region has the DNA TGTGCCAGCAGCGCCCCCCGGGAGGGCCTCGGGAATGAGCAGTTCTTC.

J is TRBJ2-7 and V is TRBV5-4, with TRBD1 identical over 7 bases. Germline CDR1 SGHNT, CDR2 YYREEE (reference sequence). There are 13 residues in the CDR3. Trimming took 4 bases from V and 2 from J; bases not matched to a gene: 3. CDR3 sequence reads: CASSPGTAYEQYF. For the CDR3, the DNA is TGTGCCAGCAGCCCCGGGACAGCCTACGAGCAGTACTTC.

The V gene is TRBV25-1, the J gene TRBJ1-1, with TRBD1 as a possible D gene (5 bases). The CDR3 sequence is 15 residues long. Between the trimmed V and J ends, which lost 0 bases and 4 bases, there was a span of 12 bases. CDR1 is MGHDK and CDR2 is SYGVNS in the germline V gene. CDR3 protein: CASSEYGGASTEAFF. The CDR3 DNA follows: TGTGCCAGCAGTGAATACGGCGGGGCGTCCACTGAAGCTTTCTTT. Complete variable domain (other parts from reference TRBV25-1 and TRBJ1-1): EADIYQTPRYLVIGTGKKITLECSQTMGHDKMYWYQQDPGMELHLIHYSYGVNSTEKGDLSSESTVSRIRTEHFPLTLESARPSHTSQYLCASSEYGGASTEAFFGQGTRLTVV.